This T cell receptor beta chain was sequenced for a study of cytomegalovirus exposure and HLA in healthy donors. Broader study findings: Some TCR beta chains (more than 150 of them) were listed as cytomegalovirus-associated.

Regarding this clone: What it binds is not known.

The length of the CDR3 is 13 residues. With 4 bases clipped from V and 5 bases from J, the junction kept 2 bases outside the gene matches. Germline-derived CDR1 and CDR2 are ENHRY and SYGVKD. PCR amplification relied on 60 Vbeta primers (plus 13 Jbeta primers). Assay used: immunoSEQ multiplex PCR; TCRdb lists only in-frame clones, some missing. Counted here are a few hundred thousand clones, 92% occurring once; the ten biggest clones make up about 1.7%. The V gene is TRBV10-3, the J gene TRBJ1-5; 7 bases fit TRBD1. This receptor was taken from a girl aged 2-9 years in good health and CMV-seronegative. The sample taken for sequencing was PBMCs. The CDR3: CAISAQGDQPQHF. The CDR3 DNA follows: TGTGCCATCAGTGCCCAGGGGGATCAGCCCCAGCATTTT.